This TCR beta chain stems from a study of T cells expressing NK-cell markers. The wider study: Among the eight sequenced donors, seven tested HCMV-seropositive and one tested seronegative. Study findings and constraints: Whether expanded NKG2C-expressing T cell clones recognize HCMV is unknown.

The authors generated TCR beta cDNA through 5'RACE template switching with UMIs. TCRdb re-called the 5' RACE reads and gives one entry per CDR3 protein, without DNA. The table lists 300,000 or so distinct CDR3 sequences. A remark on this clonotype: What it recognizes is unknown.

The CDR3 loop spans 13 amino acids. CDR1 is SNHLY, CDR2 FYNNEI, per germline. Sequencing was performed on blood T cells: a sorted CD56 or NKG2C T cell subset, CD4+ or CD8+ T cells, or bulk PBMC T cells (not recorded which). The chain carries TRBV2 and TRBJ1-2; TCRdb's D call, TRBD1, is unchecked because there is no DNA. The sequence came from a woman between 18 and 70 years old in good health. The CDR3 loop reads CASSVDSSYSYTF.